The clone carrying this T cell receptor (beta chain) was detected only a few times. Its antigen remains unidentified. These data come from a study of identical twins. Findings and caveats of the study: Conclusions were based on cross-sectional statistical analysis, without following the same donors. Memory repertoires showed no such pattern, whereas abundant cord blood beta clonotypes carried fewer insertions.

CDR3 length: 15 amino acids. The V gene lost 5 bases and the J gene lost 4 bases, with 14 bases spanning the gap. TCRdb fed the 5' RACE reads into MiXCR, producing one record per CDR3 protein. The sample consists of some 690,000 distinct CDR3 sequences, roughly 20% of them appearing once. This sample was also put to use in a study of T cells expressing NK-cell markers. That publication notes: The share of CD8+ T cells held by dominant NKG2C+ clonotypes was about 1.0-7.5% in several donors. Where four donors were concerned, these clonotypes also led the CD3+CD56-NKG2C+ fraction.

The origin of this receptor is a woman between 18 and 29 years old in good health. What was sequenced was PBMCs. The chain uses TRBV12-3 or TRBV12-4 and TRBJ2-2; unclear D gene. This CDR3 reads CASSPRGRGTGELFF. The CDR3 coding sequence is TGTGCCAGCAGTCCCAGAGGCCGTGGCACCGGGGAGCTGTTTTTT.